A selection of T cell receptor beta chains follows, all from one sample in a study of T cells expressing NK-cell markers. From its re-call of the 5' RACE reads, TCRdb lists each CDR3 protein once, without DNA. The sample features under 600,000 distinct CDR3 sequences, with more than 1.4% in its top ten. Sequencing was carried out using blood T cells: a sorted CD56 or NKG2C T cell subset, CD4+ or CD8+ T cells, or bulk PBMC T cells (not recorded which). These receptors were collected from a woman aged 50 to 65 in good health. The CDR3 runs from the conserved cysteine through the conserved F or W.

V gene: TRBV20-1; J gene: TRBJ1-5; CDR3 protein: CSARTERNQPQHF
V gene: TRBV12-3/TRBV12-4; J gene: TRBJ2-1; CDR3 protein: CASSPSSGRANEQFF
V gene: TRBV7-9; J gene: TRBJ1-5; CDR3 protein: CASTNPNQPQHF
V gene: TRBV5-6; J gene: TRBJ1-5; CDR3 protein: CASSLLAQGGNQPQHF
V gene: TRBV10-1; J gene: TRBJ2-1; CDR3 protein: CASSRSLSYNEQFF
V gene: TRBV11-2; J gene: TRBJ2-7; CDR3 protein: CASRPTGTGSYEQYF
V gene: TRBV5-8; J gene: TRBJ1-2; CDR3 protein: CASRNQGSSYGYTF
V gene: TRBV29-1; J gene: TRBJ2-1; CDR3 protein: CSVEERGPYNEQFF
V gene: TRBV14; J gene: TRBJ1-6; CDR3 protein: CASSQEGISRRNSPLHF
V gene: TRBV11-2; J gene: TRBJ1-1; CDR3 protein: CASSNADRVTEAFF
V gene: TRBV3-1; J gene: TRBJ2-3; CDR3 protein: CASSQAGDSTDTQYF
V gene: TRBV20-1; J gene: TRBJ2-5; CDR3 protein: CSAKIFRLAGVGAETQYF
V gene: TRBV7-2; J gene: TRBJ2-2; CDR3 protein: CASSLFPGQGNTGELFF
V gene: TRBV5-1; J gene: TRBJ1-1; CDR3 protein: CASSFDGGMAEAFF
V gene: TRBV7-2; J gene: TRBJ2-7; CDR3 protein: CASADTPGKYEQYF
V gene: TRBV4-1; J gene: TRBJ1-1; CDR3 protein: CASSSFSDRAHRAFF
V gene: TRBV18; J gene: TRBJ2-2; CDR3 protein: CASSPPTGDTGELFF
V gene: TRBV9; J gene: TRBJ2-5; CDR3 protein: CASSVTTQSETQYF
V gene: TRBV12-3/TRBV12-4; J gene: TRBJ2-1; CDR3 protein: CASSPLRGATPENNEQFF
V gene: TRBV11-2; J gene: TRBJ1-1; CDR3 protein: CASSLRTGGGHTEAFF
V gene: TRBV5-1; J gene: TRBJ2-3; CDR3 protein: CASSPGGQSDTQYF
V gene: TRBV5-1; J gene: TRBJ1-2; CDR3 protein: CASSLAPTGPNYGYTF
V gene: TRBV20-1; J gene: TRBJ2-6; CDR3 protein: CSARDPAGGSSGANVLTF
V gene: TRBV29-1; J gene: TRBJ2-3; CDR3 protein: CSEKGGSTDTQYF
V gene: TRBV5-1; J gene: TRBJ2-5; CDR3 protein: CASSLVGTGDQYF
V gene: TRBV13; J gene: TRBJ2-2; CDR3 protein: CASSSRLAGGTGELFF
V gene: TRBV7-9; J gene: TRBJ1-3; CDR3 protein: CASSLGSVGTIYF
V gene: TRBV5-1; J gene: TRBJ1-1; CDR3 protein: CASSPDGRGSTEAFF
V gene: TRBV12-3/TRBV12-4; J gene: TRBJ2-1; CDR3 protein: CASSLLAGGAGEQFF
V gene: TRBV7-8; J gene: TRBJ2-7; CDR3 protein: CASSFGGRSYEQYF
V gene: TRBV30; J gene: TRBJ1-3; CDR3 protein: CAWSKAGGNSGNTIYF
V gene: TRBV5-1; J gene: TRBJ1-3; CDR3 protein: CASSLAPYGNTIYF
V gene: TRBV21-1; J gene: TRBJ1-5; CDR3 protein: CASSKKQGNQPQHF
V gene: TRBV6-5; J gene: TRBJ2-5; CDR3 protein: CASKESTETQYF
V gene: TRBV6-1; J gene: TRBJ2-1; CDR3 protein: CASLLSPRSYNEQFF
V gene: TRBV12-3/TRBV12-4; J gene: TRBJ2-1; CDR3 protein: CASSWAGGSYNEQFF
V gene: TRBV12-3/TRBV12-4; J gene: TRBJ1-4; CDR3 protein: CASSLYETDYEKLFF
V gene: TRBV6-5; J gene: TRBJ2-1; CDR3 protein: CANHRQCQSYNEQFF
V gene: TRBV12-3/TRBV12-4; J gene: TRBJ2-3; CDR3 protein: CASRFRQGEGGRALDTQYF
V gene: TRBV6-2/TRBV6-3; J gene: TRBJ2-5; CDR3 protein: CASRNSGVETQYF
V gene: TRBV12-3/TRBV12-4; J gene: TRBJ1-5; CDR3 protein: CASRRGQGGPYSNQPQHF
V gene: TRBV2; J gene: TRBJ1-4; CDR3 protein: CAGAPTGAYEKLFF